This entry concerns a single T cell receptor beta chain. The CDR3 loop spans 20 amino acids. This record comes from a study of OX40 agonist ivuxolimab in advanced cancers. About the study: Aged roughly 23 to 80 with a mean of approximately 60 years, they were around 85% male.

Clones were sequenced by immunoSEQ multiplex PCR, and TCRdb holds only the in-frame ones, with some missing. The sample has around 100,000 clones, 91% seen once; the top ten hold approximately 0.58%. Blood was sampled at baseline, cycle 4 day 1, and cycle 7 day 1. This chain joins TRBV21-1 and TRBJ1-5. TRBV21-1 is a pseudogene. The clonotype was recovered from an adult with an advanced solid tumor such as melanoma, head and neck, liver or kidney cancer. The source material was CD4+ or CD8+ T cells sorted from blood, sampled in a trial of the OX40 agonist ivuxolimab. CDR3 in DNA: TGTGCCAGCAGCAAAAGGGCCCCGGAAGGGCAGTCTAATAGCAATCAGCCCCAGCATTTT. Its protein is CASSKRAPEGQSNSNQPQHF.